This section outlines one T cell receptor (beta chain) sequence together with its context. Its antigen remains unidentified. The sample comes from a study of cytomegalovirus exposure and HLA in healthy donors. Across the study: HLA-typed donors were the source of 80 million to 90 million unique TCRs, which an early data release held.

PCR was performed using 60 Vbeta and 13 Jbeta primers. Clones were read by immunoSEQ multiplex PCR, and TCRdb kept only the in-frame ones, dropping some. The table has 150,000 to 200,000 clones, roughly four fifths seen once. Overall study results and limits: Across all donors, roughly uniform sequencing depth was an assumption of the presence/absence analyses. Researchers counted over 150 TCR beta chains as cytomegalovirus-associated. Highly shared sequence variants in one cluster were likely a sequencing artifact.

The V end was cut by 3 bases, the J end by 4 bases, with 4 bases between. The germline V gene encodes CDR1 MGHRA and CDR2 YSYEKL. The CDR3 has 11 amino acids. V usage is TRBV4-1 and J usage is TRBJ2-7; D not certain. The sequence came from a man between 18 and 29 years old in good health and CMV-seronegative. Sequencing was performed on PBMCs. The CDR3: CASSHYYEQYF. The CDR3 nucleotides read TGCGCCAGCAGCCATTATTACGAGCAGTACTTC.